This T cell receptor beta chain was captured by sequencing in a study of shared clonotypes between healthy human individuals (dated by TCRdb to the early 2020s). About the investigation overall: The cohort comprised a couple of women and a few men aged 18 to 49 years. Per donor, three plates each were used for CD4 naive and CD4 memory, two for CD8 naive, and one for CD8 memory. To estimate repertoire size and how much clonotype sharing occurs between individuals, the study deeply sequenced the blood TCR repertoires of about five healthy adults. Different laboratories and diverse techniques were used to prepare libraries and sequence TCR repertoires, to increase sequencing depth and limit assay-specific biases. Between about 0.94 and 8.9 billion PBMCs per donor were obtained by leukapheresis. Study-wide conclusions, independent of this receptor: Only blood was sampled, and tissue TCR repertoires likely differ from those in blood. Sharing across a few donors was observed for around 5% of naive CD4, less than 4% of naive CD8, about 2.3% of memory CD4, and approximately 0.41% of memory CD8 clonotypes. Higher generation probabilities were observed for clonotypes shared by all four sorted-subset donors than for non-shared clonotypes. Naive subsets generally had larger estimated clonotype richness than memory subsets. Because the study included only a small number of donors, the genetic and exposure-history diversity represented was limited. Rarefaction of sorted-subset datasets indicated incomplete sequencing despite the large sequencing depth. Pairwise subsampling indicated that sequencing depth was expected to affect the degree of clonotype sharing among donors.

As regards this clone: This receptor's antigen is unknown. Nothing much larger sits one base from this clone, and base qualities are not available.

TCR CDR3 regions were amplified from genomic DNA by multiplex PCR using the deep immunoSEQ assay. Genomic DNA extracted from each cell subset was distributed evenly over all wells of several immunoSEQ 96-well plates, and each plate served as one replicate. For sorted subsets, each replicate PCR was loaded with roughly 0.2 ug genomic DNA, equivalent to 32,000 or so T cell genomes. The purified libraries were quantified using a Qubit 3.0 fluorometer, sized with a Bioanalyzer 2100, and then quantified again using the KAPA Library Quantification kit. Each immunoSEQ 96-well plate was sequenced on its own single-read 150-cycle Illumina NextSeq 550 flow cell. The authors' pipeline ran thus. Because the immunoSEQ output included only junctional sequences and no quality scores, the filtering could not be the same as the filtering used for full-length reads. Sequences were annotated with PyIR, a Python wrapper for IgBLAST v1.9, and V/J genes and CDR3 were assigned using IMGT germline references. Reads were filtered out if the reads had weak V/J assignments (E-value above 1e-6), no CDR3, stop codons, out-of-frame junctions, or ambiguous translated residues. V3J clonotypes were defined as sequences sharing an identical inferred V gene, J gene, and CDR3 amino acid sequence. To compute the percentage overlap between repertoires, the number of shared unique clonotypes was divided by the size of the smaller repertoire. Repertoire richness was assessed with RTK rarefaction, the Chao1 estimator, and Recon v2.1 estimates of unobserved clonotypes. Generation probabilities for all TCRbeta clonotypes obtained by the gDNA method from four donors were computed using OLGA. The table was pulled from immuneACCESS by TCRdb, which kept in-frame rearrangements only. Such tables lose some clones; where checked, under half of the loss comes from unresolved V genes, and the rest has no known cause. D and trimming were read from the DNA, whereas the V and J calls and clone size are those reported in that table. This sample has some 580,000 clones in its table, and 97% of those were observed once. Of the sample, around 0.058% falls within the top ten clones.

Healthy HIV-negative adults with no recently reported acute infections or vaccinations were included as donors. All donors were Caucasian adults living in Nashville, Tennessee, USA. CD4+ T cells were enriched by magnetic negative selection, after which naive cells were positively selected on CD45RA and the negative fraction was taken as the memory subset. After blood collection by leukapheresis, PBMCs were isolated using Ficoll-Histopaque density gradient centrifugation and then cryopreserved in the vapor phase of liquid nitrogen. Analytical flow cytometry was used to check the purity and quantity of every magnetically sorted T cell population. Genomic DNA was isolated from every sorted fraction and measured by UV absorbance on a Nanodrop 2000c. The germline V gene specifies SGDLS as CDR1 and YYNGEE as CDR2. The CDR3 holds 16 amino acids from the cysteine to the phenylalanine. Of the read, only the CDR3 DNA is kept; its 48 bases are in frame from base 1. After removal of 0 bases from V and 4 bases from J, the junction retains 5 bases not matched to a gene.

Recombination joined TRBV9 with TRBJ2-5; TRBD2 matches 11 bases in the middle. Sequencing input: naive CD4+ T cells sorted from blood. In light of the paper, this sample's cell subset or site label describes: CD45RA+ positively selected. This sequence was found in a young woman in good health. The nucleotides read TGTGCCAGCAGCGTAGAATTAGCGGGAGGGAGAGAGACCCAGTACTTC. This is translated as CASSVELAGGRETQYF.